The next 32 T cell receptor beta chains were all read from a single sample in a study of cytomegalovirus exposure and HLA in healthy donors. The PCR contained 60 Vbeta and 13 Jbeta primers. Method: immunoSEQ multiplex PCR; TCRdb's copy keeps in-frame clones and lacks some. The sample has around 100,000 clones, over 65% seen once. Sequenced sample: PBMCs. These receptors came from a female donor in good health and CMV-seropositive.

This chain joins TRBV7-8 and TRBJ1-3; D not certain. Germline CDR1 reads SGHVS; CDR2 reads FQNEAQ. Trimming shortened V by 3 bases and J by 0 bases, and 9 bases separated the two germline ends. The CDR3 runs to 15 residues. The CDR3 loop reads CASSFDFSSGNTIYF. In DNA, the CDR3 is TGTGCCAGCAGCTTTGACTTCAGCTCTGGAAACACCATATATTTT.

V usage is TRBV20-1 and J usage is TRBJ2-7; D gene unclear. This CDR3 region has 11 residues. V lost 5 bases and J lost 3, with 8 bases in between. Germline V gene lookup returns CDR1 DFQATT and CDR2 SNEGSKA (reference sequence). The CDR3 loop reads CSARQNYEQYF. CDR3 nucleotide sequence: TGCAGTGCTCGACAAAACTACGAGCAGTACTTC.

The V gene is TRBV27, the J gene TRBJ1-5; 7 nucleotides line up with TRBD1. Unmatched junction bases numbered 7, after V lost 4 bases and J lost 4 bases. In germline, CDR1 is MNHEY, CDR2 SMNVEV (reference sequence). The CDR3 loop spans 15 amino acids. CDR3: CASSSPRGLNQPQHF. CDR3 bases: TGTGCCAGCAGTTCCCCAAGGGGGCTGAATCAGCCCCAGCATTTT.

The V and J genes are TRBV7-2 and TRBJ2-4; D might be TRBD2 (5 bases). Trimming removed 1 base at V and 8 bases at J, with 12 bases between. CDR1 and CDR2 from the germline V gene are SGHTA and FQGNSA. This CDR3 contains 14 residues. CDR3 residues: CASSLVASLDIQYF. CDR3 nucleotides: TGTGCCAGCAGCTTAGTGGCTAGCTTGGACATTCAGTACTTC.

The rearrangement uses TRBV5-1 and TRBJ2-7, with D maybe TRBD1 (5 bases). The CDR3 is made up of 14 amino acids. V lost 3 bases and J lost 1, with 11 bases in between. Per germline, CDR1 SGHRS and CDR2 YFSETQ. The CDR3: CASSSTVNSYEQYF. In DNA, the CDR3 is TGCGCCAGCAGCTCGACAGTTAATTCCTACGAGCAGTACTTC.

This rearrangement joins TRBV19 to TRBJ1-2, with a possible D match to TRBD1 (6 bases). CDR3 length equals 14 residues. CDR1 is LNHDA and CDR2 is SQIVND in the germline V gene (reference sequence). Trimming removed 5 bases from V and 4 bases from J, with 14 bases in between. The CDR3 DNA is TGTGCCAGTAGTTCCGACGACAGGCCCTATGGCTACACCTTC. Its protein is CASSSDDRPYGYTF. Combining the CDR3 with reference TRBV19 and TRBJ1-2 gives the whole variable domain DGGITQSPKYLFRKEGQNVTLSCEQNLNHDAMYWYRQDPGQGLRLIYYSQIVNDFQKGDIAEGYSVSREKKESFPLTVTSAQKNPTAFYLCASSSDDRPYGYTFGSGTRLTVV.

The rearrangement joins TRBV21-1 to TRBJ2-1; no DNA check was done on the table's D call, TRBD1. TRBV21-1 constitutes a pseudogene. This CDR3 has 16 amino acids. The CDR3 is CASSKGGRVTYNEQFF. The CDR3 bases are TGTGCCAGCAGCAAAGGGGGCAGGGTGACCTACAATGAGCAGTTCTTC.

This chain links TRBV5-6 with TRBJ1-2, with 9 bases lining up with TRBD1. The germline V gene has CDR1 SGHDT and CDR2 YYEEEE. V shed 3 bases, J shed 7 bases, and the junction held 13 bases outside the gene matches. The CDR3 runs to 16 residues. The CDR3 region is CASSWQTGTGLGGYTF. In DNA form, the CDR3 reads TGTGCCAGCAGCTGGCAGACCGGGACAGGGTTGGGTGGCTACACCTTC.

The rearrangement uses TRBV6-5 and TRBJ2-5; 13 bases are a match to TRBD2. The V gene's germline CDR1 is MNHEY and CDR2 SVGAGI. V lost 2 bases, J lost 5 bases, and 5 bases stayed unmatched. This CDR3 contains 16 residues. The DNA for the CDR3 is TGTGCCAGCAGTTACGGAACTAGCGGGAGGGGTGAGACCCAGTACTTC. Its protein product is CASSYGTSGRGETQYF.

J is TRBJ2-3 and V is TRBV5-1; possible D gene TRBD2, 5 bases. CDR1 and CDR2 (germline): SGHRS, YFSETQ. CDR3 length: 13 residues. V was shortened by 6 bases and J by 2 bases, with 10 bases between the two germline ends. This CDR3 reads CASISGATDTQYF. The DNA of the CDR3 is TGCGCCAGCATAAGCGGAGCCACAGATACGCAGTATTTT. The full variable domain, in which reference TRBV5-1 and TRBJ2-3 provide the parts outside the CDR3, is KAGVTQTPRYLIKTRGQQVTLSCSPISGHRSVSWYQQTPGQGLQFLFEYFSETQRNKGNFPGRFSGRQFSNSRSEMNVSTLELGDSALYLCASISGATDTQYFGPGTRLTVL.

The rearrangement uses TRBV19 and TRBJ1-2; D is possibly TRBD1 (5 bases). Germline CDR1 is LNHDA and CDR2 is SQIVND (reference sequence). With 3 bases removed from V and 6 bases from J, the gap between germline ends came to 14 bases. The CDR3 sequence is 14 residues long. CDR3 sequence: CASSIDNRNNGYTF. In DNA form, the CDR3 reads TGTGCCAGTAGTATCGACAACAGGAATAATGGCTACACCTTC.

The J gene is TRBJ2-2, the V gene TRBV7-8; TRBD1 matches at 7 bases. Per the germline V gene, CDR1 is SGHVS and CDR2 is FQNEAQ. V lost 7 bases and J lost 2; bases outside the gene matches: 10. The CDR3 totals 16 residues. CDR3 nucleotide sequence: TGTGCCAGCATTCCGACCAGGGACAGTAACACCGGGGAGCTGTTTTTT. Its protein is CASIPTRDSNTGELFF. The full variable domain, completed using reference TRBV7-8 and TRBJ2-2, is GAGVSQSPRYKVAKRGQDVALRCDPISGHVSLFWYQQALGQGPEFLTYFQNEAQLDKSGLPSDRFFAERPEGSVSTLKIQRTQQEDSAVYLCASIPTRDSNTGELFFGEGSRLTVL.

The chain couples TRBV19 to TRBJ1-1; D remains unclear. The CDR3 is 14 amino acids. Germline V gives CDR1 LNHDA, CDR2 SQIVND (reference sequence). V was trimmed by 3 bases and J by 4 bases, leaving 12 bases between them. This CDR3 reads CASSIPAVGTEAFF. The CDR3 bases are TGTGCCAGTAGTATTCCTGCGGTGGGCACTGAAGCTTTCTTT. Based on the CDR3 plus reference TRBV19 and TRBJ1-1, the full variable domain is DGGITQSPKYLFRKEGQNVTLSCEQNLNHDAMYWYRQDPGQGLRLIYYSQIVNDFQKGDIAEGYSVSREKKESFPLTVTSAQKNPTAFYLCASSIPAVGTEAFFGQGTRLTVV.

The chain has TRBV7-2 and TRBJ2-6; D is uncertain. Per germline, CDR1 SGHTA and CDR2 FQGNSA. This CDR3 is built from 17 residues. The V gene lost 5 bases and the J gene lost 0 bases, with 14 bases spanning the gap. CDR3 in DNA: TGTGCCAGCAGCCCCAATCCCACGGGCTCTGGGGCCAACGTCCTGACTTTC. This encodes CASSPNPTGSGANVLTF.

This clone was counted a single time. The chain couples TRBV6-1 to TRBJ2-3, with 9 nucleotides matching TRBD2. This CDR3 spans 17 amino acids. The junction had 14 bases not matched to a gene; V was cut back by 3 bases and J by 7 bases. Germline-derived CDR1 and CDR2 are MNHNS and SASEGT. The CDR3 reads CASSDGGGGRAGNTQYF. The CDR3 DNA reads TGTGCCAGCAGTGACGGGGGTGGCGGGAGGGCCGGGAATACGCAGTATTTT.

V gene TRBV2 combines with J gene TRBJ1-1, with D possibly being TRBD1 (6 bases). The CDR3 length is 13 residues. Germline V gene data show CDR1 as SNHLY and CDR2 as FYNNEI. Trimming shortened V by 7 bases and J by 6 bases, and 15 bases separated the two germline ends. The DNA of the CDR3 is TGTGCCAGCAAGGGACAAACTCCACCTGAAGCTTTCTTT. Residues: CASKGQTPPEAFF.

The chain has TRBV19 and TRBJ2-1; D gene uncertain. Germline V gene sequence: CDR1 LNHDA, CDR2 SQIVND (reference sequence). V was pared by 5 bases and J by 0 bases, with 11 bases between. The CDR3 extends over 15 amino acids. The DNA of the CDR3 is TGTGCCAGTAGTGTGAGACTGAGCTCCTACAATGAGCAGTTCTTC. It codes for CASSVRLSSYNEQFF.

The rearrangement joins TRBV28 to TRBJ1-1; D call uncertain. Trimming took off 6 bases at V and 0 bases at J, with 5 bases between the two ends. The CDR3 runs 12 residues. Per germline, CDR1 MDHEN and CDR2 SYDVKM. CDR3 bases: TGTGCCAGCAGGCAGGTGAACACTGAAGCTTTCTTT. It specifies CASRQVNTEAFF.

The chain employs TRBV7-2 and TRBJ2-2; D perhaps matches TRBD1 (5 bases). Deletions cut 6 bases from V and 0 bases from J, with 14 bases between. The CDR3 covers 16 residues. Germline CDR1 reads SGHTA; CDR2 reads FQGNSA. This CDR3 is CASRTGFRANTGELFF. As DNA, the CDR3 is TGTGCCAGCAGGACCGGATTCAGGGCGAACACCGGGGAGCTGTTTTTT.

The V gene is TRBV2, the J gene TRBJ1-3; the D is unclear. The CDR3 extends over 16 amino acids. V lost 1 base and J lost 0, with 10 bases in between. Germline V gene data show CDR1 as SNHLY and CDR2 as FYNNEI. CDR3 bases: TGTGCCAGCAGTGAAGGGCGGCCTCACTCTGGAAACACCATATATTTT. Amino acids: CASSEGRPHSGNTIYF.

This clone was detected only a few times. The chain combines TRBV2 with TRBJ1-1; the match to TRBD1 covers 7 bases. This CDR3 spans 14 amino acids. Unmatched junction bases numbered 9, after V lost 5 bases and J lost 6 bases. Germline V CDR1 and CDR2: SNHLY, FYNNEI. CDR3 amino acids: CASSRQGPSPEAFF. The DNA for the CDR3 is TGTGCCAGCAGTAGACAGGGACCGTCCCCTGAAGCTTTCTTT.

The chain has TRBV5-1 and TRBJ2-3, with TRBD1 as a possible D gene (6 bases). The CDR3 is made up of 16 amino acids. Germline V lookup: CDR1 SGHRS, CDR2 YFSETQ. V was shortened by 4 bases and J by 6 bases, with 21 bases between the two germline ends. The CDR3 DNA is TGCGCCAGCAGCCGAACCCCGCCAGCCCAGGGGGATACGCAGTATTTT. It specifies CASSRTPPAQGDTQYF.

The sample holds one count of this clone. V usage is TRBV7-6 and J usage is TRBJ2-1; 9 bases fit TRBD2. CDR3 length: 17 residues. The junction had 6 bases not matched to a gene; V was cut back by 2 bases and J by 1 base. The germline V gene encodes CDR1 SGHVS and CDR2 FNYEAQ. The CDR3 DNA is TGTGCCAGCAGCTTAATGGCTAGCGGGACATCCTACAATGAGCAGTTCTTC. It yields the protein CASSLMASGTSYNEQFF.

This clone occurred a few times. The rearrangement uses TRBV7-9 and TRBJ2-7, with 10 bases lining up with TRBD2. J lost 2 bases, V lost 9 bases, and 13 bases had no gene match. Looked up from germline, CDR1 is SEHNR and CDR2 is FQNEAQ (reference sequence). This CDR3 contains 16 residues. The CDR3 loop is CASTSSGSWYTYEQYF. The CDR3, as DNA: TGTGCCAGTACGTCTAGCGGGAGCTGGTACACCTACGAGCAGTACTTC.

The chain recombines TRBV5-8 with TRBJ1-2, with D perhaps TRBD1 (6 bases). V gave up 0 bases and J gave up 12 bases, with 15 bases separating them. The CDR3 length is 13 residues. Germline CDR1 reads SGHTS; CDR2 reads YDEGEE. This CDR3 reads CASSLDRGASNTF. The CDR3 coding sequence is TGTGCCAGCAGCTTGGATCGGGGGGCGTCTAACACCTTC.

This chain uses TRBV7-8 with TRBJ2-5; tentative D call: TRBD2 (6 bases). The CDR3 loop spans 11 amino acids. V lost 5 bases to trimming and J lost 5 bases, with 6 bases between them. Germline CDR1 reads SGHVS; CDR2 reads FQNEAQ. The CDR3 coding sequence is TGTGCCAGCAGCGGAGGGGAGACCCAGTACTTC. Its translation: CASSGGETQYF.

The V call is TRBV5-3, the J call TRBJ1-2; no firm D call. TRBV5-3 is an ORF for which the function is uncertain. The CDR3 runs to 15 residues. Trimming left V 0 bases short and J 3 bases short, with 12 bases between. CDR3 sequence (DNA): TGTGCCAGAAGCTTGGCTGCGGGGTTCGACTATGGCTACACCTTC. Protein sequence: CARSLAAGFDYGYTF.

The chain carries TRBV7-2 and TRBJ2-5, with 9 positions matching TRBD1. Per germline, CDR1 SGHTA and CDR2 FQGNSA. This CDR3 is built from 14 residues. The V and J ends lost 5 bases and 2 bases, in that order; junction bases with no gene match: 3. The CDR3 loop reads CASSRDRGQETQYF. The DNA of the CDR3 is TGTGCCAGCAGCCGAGACAGGGGGCAAGAGACCCAGTACTTC.

The chain uses TRBV28 and TRBJ2-3, with a tentative D call TRBD2 (5 bases). The V end lost 6 bases, the J end lost 1 base, and 14 bases lay between the germline ends. This CDR3 comprises 15 residues. Germline CDR1 reads MDHEN; CDR2 reads SYDVKM. Here the CDR3 reads CASSSPGKGTDTQYF. The CDR3 DNA follows: TGTGCCAGCAGCTCCCCGGGAAAAGGCACAGATACGCAGTATTTT.

The chain joins TRBV5-1 to TRBJ1-1; weak D call: TRBD1 (6 bases). Trimming took off 7 bases at V and 0 bases at J, with 13 bases between the two ends. The CDR3 sequence is 14 residues long. Germline V gives CDR1 SGHRS, CDR2 YFSETQ. CDR3 residues: CASHGAGVNTEAFF. In nucleotides, the CDR3 is TGCGCCAGCCACGGGGCAGGGGTGAACACTGAAGCTTTCTTT.

The sample holds one count of this clone. The chain carries TRBV30 and TRBJ1-2, with TRBD1 identical over 9 bases. The CDR3 contains 14 residues. V was clipped by 0 bases and J by 3 bases; unmatched bases: 2. Looked up from germline, CDR1 is GTSNPN and CDR2 is SVGIG (reference sequence). CDR3 residues: CAWSVTGGYYGYTF. In DNA form, the CDR3 reads TGTGCCTGGAGTGTTACAGGGGGCTACTATGGCTACACCTTC.

To note about this clone: One end of the junction fails to match germline, which may point to a read error. The chain recombines TRBV18 with TRBJ2-5; 8 nucleotides line up with TRBD2. The CDR3 is made up of 16 amino acids. In germline, CDR1 is KGHSH, CDR2 LQKENI. The CDR3 DNA is TGTGCCAGCTCCCCACCGTTGAGCGGGGGAAAAGAGACCCAGTACTTC. It is translated as CASSPPLSGGKETQYF.